One T cell receptor (beta chain) is described in this entry. This clonotype was observed a handful of times. The clone's antigen remains unknown. The input lacks base qualities; no much larger clone sits a single base away. The germline ends are 9 bases apart after V is trimmed by 3 bases and J by 0 bases. CDR1 and CDR2, per the germline V gene, are MNHNS and SASEGT. The CDR3 holds 15 amino acids from the cysteine to the phenylalanine. Just CDR3 DNA is preserved here, 45 bases in frame from base 1. This entry is derived from a study of breast tumors, draining lymph nodes, adjacent tissues (dated by TCRdb to about 2016). About the full investigation: In breast cancer patients, the study compared the TCR beta repertoires of tumor, adjacent nontumor tissue and axillary lymph nodes. The study was designed to assess the relationships and possible T-cell exchange between tumor, surrounding tissue and draining lymph node repertoires in human breast cancer.

Sequencing instrument: Illumina HiSeq 2000. TCR beta chain libraries were generated through multiplex PCR amplification. High-throughput sequencing was used to analyze the amplified TCR beta chain products. The raw public reads went through TCRdb reprocessing: fastp at Q25, MiXCR clone calling, in-frame beta chains kept. Every CDR3 protein is listed once, alongside the most common genes and DNA of its rows. The sample table holds 150,000 to 200,000 distinct CDR3 sequences, of which 30% to 35% were seen once. The top ten clones comprise over 3.5% of the sample. General conclusions and limits of the study: Tumors showed preferential V and J gene usage, and their T-cell repertoire diversity fell below that of lymph nodes yet above that of nontumor tissue. The study presented the conclusion that tumor T cells originate in lymph nodes as consistent with a hypothesis, not as something directly demonstrated. The data were considered consistent with most tumor T cells being derived from the lymph node and subsequently expanding within tumor tissue. Tumor and nontumor tissue repertoires were significantly more similar in luminal-like than in basal-like breast cancer.

Lymph node samples came from the axillary draining lymph nodes of breast cancer patients. The chain is encoded by TRBV6-1 joined to TRBJ2-1, with no D gene named confidently. The sequence came from a female donor with breast cancer. Some clones in this sample may be carry-over from other donors' samples. Sequencing was performed on axillary lymph node tissue. CDR3 protein: CASSDRRSSYNEQFF. The DNA reads TGTGCCAGCAGTGACCGACGAAGCTCCTACAATGAGCAGTTCTTC.